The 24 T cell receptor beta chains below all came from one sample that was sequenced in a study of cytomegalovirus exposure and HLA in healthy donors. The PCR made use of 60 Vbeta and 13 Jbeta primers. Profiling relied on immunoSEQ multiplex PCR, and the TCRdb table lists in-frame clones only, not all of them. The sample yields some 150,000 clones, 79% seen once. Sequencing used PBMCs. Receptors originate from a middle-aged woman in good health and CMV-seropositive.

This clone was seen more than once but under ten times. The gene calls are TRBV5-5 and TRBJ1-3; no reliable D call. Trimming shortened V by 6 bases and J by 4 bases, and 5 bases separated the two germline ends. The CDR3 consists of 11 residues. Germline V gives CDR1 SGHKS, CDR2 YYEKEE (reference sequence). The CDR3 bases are TGTGCCAGCACTGCGGGAAACACCATATATTTT. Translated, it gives CASTAGNTIYF.

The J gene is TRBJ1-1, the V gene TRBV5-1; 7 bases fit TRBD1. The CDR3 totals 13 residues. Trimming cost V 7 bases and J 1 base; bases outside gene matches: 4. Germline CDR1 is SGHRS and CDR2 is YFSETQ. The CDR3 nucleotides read TGCGCCAGCCGGGACAGTAAGAACACTGAAGCTTTCTTT. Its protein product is CASRDSKNTEAFF. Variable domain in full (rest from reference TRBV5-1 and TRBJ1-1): KAGVTQTPRYLIKTRGQQVTLSCSPISGHRSVSWYQQTPGQGLQFLFEYFSETQRNKGNFPGRFSGRQFSNSRSEMNVSTLELGDSALYLCASRDSKNTEAFFGQGTRLTVV.

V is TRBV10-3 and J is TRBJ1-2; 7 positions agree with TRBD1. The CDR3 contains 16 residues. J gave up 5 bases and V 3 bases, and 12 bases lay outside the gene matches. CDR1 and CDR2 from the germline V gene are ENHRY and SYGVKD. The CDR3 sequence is CAISDDRWDSLYGYTF. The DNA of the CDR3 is TGTGCCATCAGTGATGATAGGTGGGACAGCCTTTATGGCTACACCTTC.

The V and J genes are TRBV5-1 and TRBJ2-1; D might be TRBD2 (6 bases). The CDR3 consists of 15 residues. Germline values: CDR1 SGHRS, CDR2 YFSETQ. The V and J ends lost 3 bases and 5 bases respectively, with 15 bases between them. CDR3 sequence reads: CASSSSGEVNNEQFF. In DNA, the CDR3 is TGCGCCAGCAGCTCCTCGGGGGAAGTGAACAATGAGCAGTTCTTC. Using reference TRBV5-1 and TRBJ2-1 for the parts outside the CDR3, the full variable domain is KAGVTQTPRYLIKTRGQQVTLSCSPISGHRSVSWYQQTPGQGLQFLFEYFSETQRNKGNFPGRFSGRQFSNSRSEMNVSTLELGDSALYLCASSSSGEVNNEQFFGPGTRLTVL.

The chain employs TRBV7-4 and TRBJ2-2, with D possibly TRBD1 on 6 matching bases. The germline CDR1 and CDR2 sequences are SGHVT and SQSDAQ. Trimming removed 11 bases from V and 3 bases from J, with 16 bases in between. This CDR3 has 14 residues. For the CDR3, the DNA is TGTGCCGATAGGGGGAATTCGGACACCGGGGAGCTGTTTTTT. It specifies CADRGNSDTGELFF.

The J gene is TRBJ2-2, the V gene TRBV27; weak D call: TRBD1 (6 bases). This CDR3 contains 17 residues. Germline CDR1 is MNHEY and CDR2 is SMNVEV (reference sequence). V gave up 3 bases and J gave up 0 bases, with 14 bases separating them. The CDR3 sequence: CASSFWDTTSNTGELFF. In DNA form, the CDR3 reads TGTGCCAGCAGTTTTTGGGACACGACTTCGAACACCGGGGAGCTGTTTTTT.

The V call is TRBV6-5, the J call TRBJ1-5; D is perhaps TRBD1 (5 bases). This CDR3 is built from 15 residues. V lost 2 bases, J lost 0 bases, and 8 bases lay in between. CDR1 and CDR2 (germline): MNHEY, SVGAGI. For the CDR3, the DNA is TGTGCCAGCAGTTACGACAGAAGTAGCAATCAGCCCCAGCATTTT. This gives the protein CASSYDRSSNQPQHF.

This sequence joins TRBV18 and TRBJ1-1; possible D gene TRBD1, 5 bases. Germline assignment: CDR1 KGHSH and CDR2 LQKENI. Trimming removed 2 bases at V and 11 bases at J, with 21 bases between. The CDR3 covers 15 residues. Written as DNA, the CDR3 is TGTGCCAGCTCACCAAATCCGACAGTCCCTCTGAGTGCTTTCTTT. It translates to CASSPNPTVPLSAFF.

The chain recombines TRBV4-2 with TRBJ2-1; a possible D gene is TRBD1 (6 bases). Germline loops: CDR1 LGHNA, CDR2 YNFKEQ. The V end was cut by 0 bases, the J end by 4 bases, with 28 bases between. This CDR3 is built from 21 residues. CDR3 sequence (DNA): TGTGCCAGCAGCCAAGATCTTTGTTACCTCGTTGGGGAAGGGGGATACAATGAGCAGTTCTTC. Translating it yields CASSQDLCYLVGEGGYNEQFF.

The CDR3 DNA is TGTGCCAGCAGTCACAGGGGGTCAGCCAAAAACATTCAGTACTTC. Translated, it gives CASSHRGSAKNIQYF. This chain connects TRBV6-5 to TRBJ2-4; TRBD1 matches at 8 bases. Germline V lookup: CDR1 MNHEY, CDR2 SVGAGI. J was trimmed by 0 bases and V by 5 bases; bases with no gene match: 3. The CDR3 loop spans 15 amino acids.

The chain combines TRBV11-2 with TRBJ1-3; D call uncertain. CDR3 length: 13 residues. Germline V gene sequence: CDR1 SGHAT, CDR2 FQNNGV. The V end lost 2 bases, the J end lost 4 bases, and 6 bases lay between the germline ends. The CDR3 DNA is TGTGCCAGCAGCTTACCGGGGGGAAACACCATATATTTT. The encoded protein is CASSLPGGNTIYF.

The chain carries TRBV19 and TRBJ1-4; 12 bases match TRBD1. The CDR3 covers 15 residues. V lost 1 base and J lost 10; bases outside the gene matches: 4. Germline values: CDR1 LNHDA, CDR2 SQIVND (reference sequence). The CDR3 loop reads CASSIVGTGGGKLFF. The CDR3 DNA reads TGTGCCAGTAGTATAGTCGGGACAGGGGGCGGAAAACTGTTTTTT.

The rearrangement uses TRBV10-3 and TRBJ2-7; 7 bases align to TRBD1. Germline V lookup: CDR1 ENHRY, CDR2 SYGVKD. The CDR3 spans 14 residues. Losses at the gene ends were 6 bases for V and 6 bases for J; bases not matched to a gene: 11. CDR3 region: CAISRQGSVVEQYF. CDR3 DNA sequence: TGTGCCATCAGCCGACAGGGTTCAGTCGTCGAGCAGTACTTC.

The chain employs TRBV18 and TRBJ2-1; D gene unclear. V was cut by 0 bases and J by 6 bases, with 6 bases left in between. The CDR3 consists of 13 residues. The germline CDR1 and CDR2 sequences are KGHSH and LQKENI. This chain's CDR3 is CASSPPVSNEQFF. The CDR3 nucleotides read TGTGCCAGCTCACCACCCGTCTCCAATGAGCAGTTCTTC. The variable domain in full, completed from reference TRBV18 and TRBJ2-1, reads NAGVMQNPRHLVRRRGQEARLRCSPMKGHSHVYWYRQLPEEGLKFMVYLQKENIIDESGMPKERFSAEFPKEGPSILRIQQVVRGDSAAYFCASSPPVSNEQFFGPGTRLTVL.

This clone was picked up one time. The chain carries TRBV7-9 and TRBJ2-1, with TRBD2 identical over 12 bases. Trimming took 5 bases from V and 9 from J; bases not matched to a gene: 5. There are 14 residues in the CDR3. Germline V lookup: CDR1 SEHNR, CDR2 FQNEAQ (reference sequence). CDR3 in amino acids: CASSISGLAGEQFF. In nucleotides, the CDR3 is TGTGCCAGCAGCATCTCGGGACTAGCGGGTGAGCAGTTCTTC.

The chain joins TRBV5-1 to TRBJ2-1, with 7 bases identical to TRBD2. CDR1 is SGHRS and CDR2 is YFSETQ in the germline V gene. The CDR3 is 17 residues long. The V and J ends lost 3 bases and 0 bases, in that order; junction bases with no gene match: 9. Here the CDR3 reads CASSSLAGDGSYNEQFF. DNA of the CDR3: TGCGCCAGCAGCTCCCTCGCGGGGGACGGCTCCTACAATGAGCAGTTCTTC.

CDR3 sequence reads: CASSPAGINYGYTF. The CDR3 DNA reads TGTGCCAGCAGTCCAGCCGGGATTAACTATGGCTACACCTTC. The genes are TRBV7-2 and TRBJ1-2; unclear D gene. The CDR3 is made up of 14 amino acids. Trimming removed 6 bases at V and 1 base at J, with 12 bases between. Per germline, CDR1 SGHTA and CDR2 FQGNSA. Supplemented by reference TRBV7-2 and TRBJ1-2, the full variable domain reads GAGVSQSPSNKVTEKGKDVELRCDPISGHTALYWYRQSLGQGLEFLIYFQGNSAPDKSGLPSDRFSAERTGGSVSTLTIQRTQQEDSAVYLCASSPAGINYGYTFGSGTRLTVV.

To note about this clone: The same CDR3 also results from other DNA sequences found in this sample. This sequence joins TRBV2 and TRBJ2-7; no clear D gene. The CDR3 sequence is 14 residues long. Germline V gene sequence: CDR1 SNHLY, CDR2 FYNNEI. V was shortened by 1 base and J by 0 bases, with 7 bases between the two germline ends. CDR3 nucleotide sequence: TGTGCCAGCAGTGAAGGCAGGCTCTCCTACGAGCAGTACTTC. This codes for CASSEGRLSYEQYF.

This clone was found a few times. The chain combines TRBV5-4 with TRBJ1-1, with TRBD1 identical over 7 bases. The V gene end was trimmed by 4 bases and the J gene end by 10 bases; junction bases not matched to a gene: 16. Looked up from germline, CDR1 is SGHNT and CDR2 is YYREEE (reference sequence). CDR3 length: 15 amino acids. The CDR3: CASSPAGQNGIGAFF. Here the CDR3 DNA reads TGTGCCAGCAGCCCGGCGGGACAGAATGGGATAGGAGCTTTCTTT.

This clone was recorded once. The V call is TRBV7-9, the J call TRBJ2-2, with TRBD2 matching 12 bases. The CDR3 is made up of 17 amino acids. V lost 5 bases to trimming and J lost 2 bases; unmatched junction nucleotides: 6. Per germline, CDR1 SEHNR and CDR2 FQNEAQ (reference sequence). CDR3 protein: CASSERTSGINTGELFF. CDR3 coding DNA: TGTGCCAGCAGCGAGCGGACTAGCGGGATCAACACCGGGGAGCTGTTTTTT.

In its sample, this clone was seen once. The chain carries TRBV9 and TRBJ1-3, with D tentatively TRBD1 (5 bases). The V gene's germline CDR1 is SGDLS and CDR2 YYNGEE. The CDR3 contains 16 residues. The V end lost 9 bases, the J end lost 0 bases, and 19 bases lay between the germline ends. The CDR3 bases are TGTGCCACGTGGGAACAGGATACAAGCTCTGGAAACACCATATATTTT. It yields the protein CATWEQDTSSGNTIYF.

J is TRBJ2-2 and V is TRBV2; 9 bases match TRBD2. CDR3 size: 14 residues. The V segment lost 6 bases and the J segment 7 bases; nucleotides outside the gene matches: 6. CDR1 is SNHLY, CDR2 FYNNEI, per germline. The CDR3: CASRRGGSNGELFF. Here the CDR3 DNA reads TGTGCCAGCAGGCGGGGGGGCTCGAACGGGGAGCTGTTTTTT.

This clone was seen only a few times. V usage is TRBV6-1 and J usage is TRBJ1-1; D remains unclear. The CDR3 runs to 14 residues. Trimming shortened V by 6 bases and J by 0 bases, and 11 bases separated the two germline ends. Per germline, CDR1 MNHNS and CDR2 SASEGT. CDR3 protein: CASRLRTVNTEAFF. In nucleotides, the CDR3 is TGTGCCAGCAGACTAAGGACTGTGAACACTGAAGCTTTCTTT.

The DNA of the CDR3 is TGTGCCTGGAGTCCGGGGTTAGGTCAGCCCCAGCATTTT. Translated: CAWSPGLGQPQHF. The chain joins TRBV30 to TRBJ1-5; D is uncertain. CDR1 and CDR2 from the germline V gene are GTSNPN and SVGIG (reference sequence). The CDR3 has 13 residues. The V and J ends lost 2 bases and 6 bases respectively, with 11 bases between them.